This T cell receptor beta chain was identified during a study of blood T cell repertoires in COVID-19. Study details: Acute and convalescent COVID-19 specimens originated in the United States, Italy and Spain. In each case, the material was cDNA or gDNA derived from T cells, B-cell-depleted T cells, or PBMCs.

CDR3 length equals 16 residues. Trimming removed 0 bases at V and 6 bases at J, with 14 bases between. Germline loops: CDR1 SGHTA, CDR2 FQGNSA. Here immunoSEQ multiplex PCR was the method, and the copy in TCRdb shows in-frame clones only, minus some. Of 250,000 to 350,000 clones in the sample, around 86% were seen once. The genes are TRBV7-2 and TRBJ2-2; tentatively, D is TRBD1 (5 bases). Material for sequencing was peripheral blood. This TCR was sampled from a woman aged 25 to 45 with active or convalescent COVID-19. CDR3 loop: CASSLAIGHSSGELFF. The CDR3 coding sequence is TGTGCCAGCAGCTTAGCGATAGGACACTCCTCCGGGGAGCTGTTTTTT.